Following are 6 T cell receptor beta chains from one sample sequenced in a study of blood T cell repertoires in COVID-19. The table came from immunoSEQ multiplex PCR; TCRdb's copy has only in-frame clones and leaves some out. The sample consists of 80,000 to 100,000 clones, around 87% of them appearing once. Input material: peripheral blood. Receptor source: a human donor in a cohort sampled during active COVID-19.

The chain uses TRBV28 and TRBJ2-7; 10 positions match TRBD1. The length of the CDR3 is 15 residues. Losses at the gene ends were 7 bases for V and 3 bases for J; bases not matched to a gene: 9. CDR1 MDHEN and CDR2 SYDVKM come from the germline V gene. DNA for the CDR3: TGTGCCAGCACTCGGGACAGGGGACTTTACTACGAGCAGTACTTC. Protein product: CASTRDRGLYYEQYF.

This sequence joins TRBV29-1 and TRBJ2-1, with D possibly TRBD1 on 6 matching bases. CDR3 length: 14 residues. Germline V gives CDR1 SQVTM, CDR2 ANQGSEA. Trimming removed 7 bases at V and 3 bases at J, with 16 bases between. Here the CDR3 reads CSALLGAVYNEQFF. CDR3 coding DNA: TGCAGCGCTCTCTTGGGGGCAGTCTACAATGAGCAGTTCTTC.

This clone was seen more than once but under ten times. The chain joins TRBV10-3 to TRBJ2-7, with 11 positions matching TRBD1. Germline V lookup: CDR1 ENHRY, CDR2 SYGVKD. Trimming cost V 2 bases and J 7 bases; bases outside gene matches: 7. The CDR3 has 15 residues. The CDR3 bases are TGTGCCATCAGTGAGAATGGACAGGGGGCCACGGAGCAGTACTTC. Protein: CAISENGQGATEQYF.

This chain uses TRBV4-3 with TRBJ2-1; 13 bases agree with TRBD2. Looked up from germline, CDR1 is LGHNA and CDR2 is YSLEER. This CDR3 is built from 16 residues. V lost 0 bases to trimming and J lost 9 bases; unmatched junction nucleotides: 5. The DNA of the CDR3 is TGCGCCAGCAGCCAAGATGGACTAGCGGGAGTGACTGAGCAGTTCTTC. Protein: CASSQDGLAGVTEQFF.

This clone was observed a few times. This chain links TRBV3-1 (or the pseudogene TRBV3-2) with TRBJ2-7; weak D call: TRBD1 (6 bases). The CDR3 sequence is 14 residues long. V dropped 4 bases and J dropped 4 bases, with 14 bases sitting between them. The germline V gene encodes CDR1 LGHDT and CDR2 YNNKEL (reference sequence). The CDR3 is CASSPVGGSYEQYF. The CDR3, as DNA: TGTGCCAGCAGCCCGGTAGGGGGATCTTACGAGCAGTACTTC.

In this sample, this clone turned up once. The chain recombines TRBV12-5 with TRBJ1-5; D remains unclear. The CDR3 sequence is 16 residues long. Germline CDR1 reads LGHNT; CDR2 reads FRNRAP. Trimming stripped 6 bases from V and 4 bases from J, with 19 bases between. CDR3 amino acids: CASGPPLGRNNQPQHF. CDR3 sequence (DNA): TGTGCTAGTGGACCCCCTTTGGGCAGGAATAATCAGCCCCAGCATTTT.